This passage covers 20 T cell receptor beta chains from one sample sequenced in a study of a mutant IDH1 vaccine in newly diagnosed glioma. The antigens these receptors bind are not known. The time point denotes: week 11, during vaccination. The content of each vaccine dose was 300 ug of mutant IDH1 20-mer peptide, and topical imiquimod accompanied it. Assay used: immunoSEQ multiplex PCR; TCRdb lists only in-frame clones, some missing. The data contain tens of thousands of clones, roughly 84% of them singletons. The sample consisted of PBMCs, taken from a glioma patient whose treatment included an IDH1 peptide vaccine. Every receptor here comes from a middle-aged man with glioma.

The chain carries TRBV19 and TRBJ1-3; 8 bases fit TRBD1. The CDR3 spans 16 residues. Germline CDR1 is LNHDA and CDR2 is SQIVND (reference sequence). Unmatched junction bases numbered 9, after V lost 4 bases and J lost 4 bases. DNA for the CDR3: TGTGCCAGTAGTACTCGTCAGGGGGCGAAAGGAAACACCATATATTTT. It is translated as CASSTRQGAKGNTIYF.

This rearrangement joins TRBV6-5 to TRBJ1-3; 7 bases fit TRBD1. Germline assignment: CDR1 MNHEY and CDR2 SVGAGI. The CDR3 contains 14 residues. V gave up 4 bases and J gave up 2 bases; unmatched junction bases: 2. DNA of the CDR3: TGTGCCAGCAGTTTCACAGGGGCTGGAAACACCATATATTTT. Its protein is CASSFTGAGNTIYF.

The chain is built from TRBV7-9 and TRBJ2-5; TRBD2 might be the D (7 bases). In germline, CDR1 is SEHNR, CDR2 FQNEAQ (reference sequence). CDR3 length: 15 amino acids. The V end lost 5 bases, the J end lost 5 bases, and 18 bases lay between the germline ends. Here the CDR3 DNA reads TGTGCCAGCAGCCGAGGGGGGGGTTTCCTGGAGACCCAGTACTTC. Protein: CASSRGGGFLETQYF.

The chain carries TRBV2 and TRBJ2-1, with D perhaps TRBD2 (6 bases). The CDR3 loop spans 15 amino acids. With 6 bases removed from V and 2 bases from J, the gap between germline ends came to 14 bases. Germline V gene lookup returns CDR1 SNHLY and CDR2 FYNNEI. Written as DNA, the CDR3 is TGTGCCAGCAGCGACCGGGACTCACCCTACAATGAGCAGTTCTTC. Protein product: CASSDRDSPYNEQFF. The whole variable domain, remainder taken from reference TRBV2 and TRBJ2-1, is EPEVTQTPSHQVTQMGQEVILRCVPISNHLYFYWYRQILGQKVEFLVSFYNNEISEKSEIFDDQFSVERPDGSNFTLKIRSTKLEDSAMYFCASSDRDSPYNEQFFGPGTRLTVL.

This clone was observed a few times. The chain recombines TRBV4-3 with TRBJ2-7; D is possibly TRBD2 (6 bases). The CDR3 has 15 amino acids. V was shortened by 1 base and J by 4 bases, with 14 bases between the two germline ends. Germline V CDR1 and CDR2: LGHNA, YSLEER. CDR3 sequence reads: CASSQVAGAGYEQYF. CDR3 nucleotides: TGCGCCAGCAGCCAAGTGGCCGGGGCGGGGTACGAGCAGTACTTC.

CDR3 DNA sequence: TGTGCCAGTAGTATTGACCGGGACGGCACTAACTATGGCTACACCTTC. It encodes CASSIDRDGTNYGYTF. This chain connects TRBV19 to TRBJ1-2; D possibly corresponds to TRBD1 (5 bases). Germline V lookup: CDR1 LNHDA, CDR2 SQIVND (reference sequence). CDR3 size: 16 residues. V lost 3 bases to trimming and J lost 0 bases, with 14 bases between them.

This sequence joins TRBV6-5 and TRBJ1-3; 7 bases fit TRBD1. The CDR3 contains 16 residues. Losses at the gene ends were 2 bases for V and 4 bases for J; bases not matched to a gene: 8. CDR1 and CDR2 (germline): MNHEY, SVGAGI. Written as DNA, the CDR3 is TGTGCCAGCAGTTACACAGGACAGGCGGCAGGAAACACCATATATTTT. Encoded protein: CASSYTGQAAGNTIYF.

This clone was seen just once. CDR3 residues: CASSGQGVIGSEQFF. The CDR3 nucleotides are TGTGCCAGCAGTGGACAGGGGGTTATTGGAAGTGAGCAGTTCTTC. The chain employs TRBV6-1 and TRBJ2-1, with 9 bases matching TRBD1. After removal of 4 bases from V and 9 bases from J, the junction contained 10 bases not matched to a gene. The CDR3 is 15 amino acids. Per the germline V gene, CDR1 is MNHNS and CDR2 is SASEGT.

The chain combines TRBV5-6 with TRBJ1-5; D ambiguous. The V and J ends lost 1 base and 0 bases respectively, with 8 bases between them. The germline gives CDR1 SGHDT, CDR2 YYEEEE. CDR3 length equals 15 residues. The CDR3 region has the DNA TGTGCCAGCAGCTTGAGACGGGATAGCAATCAGCCCCAGCATTTT. It yields the protein CASSLRRDSNQPQHF.

The V call is TRBV5-5, the J call TRBJ2-7, with D perhaps matching TRBD2 (5 bases). Germline-derived CDR1 and CDR2 are SGHKS and YYEKEE (reference sequence). V lost 4 bases and J lost 0, with 20 bases in between. This CDR3 is 17 amino acids long. The CDR3 bases are TGTGCCAGCAGCCCCCCGAGGGAAGGGATGAGCTCCTACGAGCAGTACTTC. Translating it yields CASSPPREGMSSYEQYF. Supplemented by reference TRBV5-5 and TRBJ2-7, the full variable domain reads DAGVTQSPTHLIKTRGQQVTLRCSPISGHKSVSWYQQVLGQGPQFIFQYYEKEERGRGNFPDRFSARQFPNYSSELNVNALLLGDSALYLCASSPPREGMSSYEQYFGPGTRLTVT.

The gene calls are TRBV14 and TRBJ2-2; D gene uncertain. Trimming removed 4 bases at V and 6 bases at J, with 21 bases between. The CDR3 spans 17 residues. Germline V lookup: CDR1 SGHDN, CDR2 FVKESK. CDR3 nucleotide sequence: TGTGCCAGCAGCCTATGGGGTTCAGGCCGAAGGCCCGGGGAGCTGTTTTTT. Translation gives CASSLWGSGRRPGELFF. The full variable domain, rest sourced from reference TRBV14 and TRBJ2-2, is EAGVTQFPSHSVIEKGQTVTLRCDPISGHDNLYWYRRVMGKEIKFLLHFVKESKQDESGMPNNRFLAERTGGTYSTLKVQPAELEDSGVYFCASSLWGSGRRPGELFFGEGSRLTVL.

V usage is TRBV25-1 and J usage is TRBJ2-1, with 10 nucleotides matching TRBD2. The V segment lost 5 bases and the J segment 9 bases; nucleotides outside the gene matches: 13. The CDR3 totals 16 residues. Germline V gene data show CDR1 as MGHDK and CDR2 as SYGVNS. CDR3 loop: CASSTSGLALVLEQFF. The DNA for the CDR3 is TGTGCCAGCAGTACATCGGGACTAGCGTTAGTTCTTGAGCAGTTCTTC.

There are a few counts of this clone. V usage is TRBV9 and J usage is TRBJ1-1; D ambiguous. The CDR3 totals 15 residues. Trimming cost V 0 bases and J 0 bases, with 9 bases left between them. Germline-derived CDR1 and CDR2 are SGDLS and YYNGEE. The CDR3 coding sequence is TGTGCCAGCAGCGTAGTGGCGGCCATGAACACTGAAGCTTTCTTT. It translates to CASSVVAAMNTEAFF.

The chain is built from TRBV6-9 and TRBJ1-1; D remains unclear. The CDR3 runs to 16 residues. Per germline, CDR1 MNHGY and CDR2 SVAAGI. Trimming removed 2 bases from V and 1 base from J, with 14 bases in between. CDR3: CASSYPQRTSNTEAFF. The CDR3, as DNA: TGTGCCAGCAGTTATCCGCAAAGAACATCGAACACTGAAGCTTTCTTT.

This sequence joins TRBV10-3 and TRBJ2-2, with D uncertain. Per germline, CDR1 ENHRY and CDR2 SYGVKD. The CDR3 extends over 12 amino acids. With 6 bases removed from V and 8 bases from J, the gap between germline ends came to 10 bases. CDR3 in amino acids: CAISILGGELFF. The CDR3 region has the DNA TGTGCCATCAGCATTCTAGGTGGGGAGCTGTTTTTT.

This clone was recorded once. The chain employs TRBV15 and TRBJ2-7; 7 bases line up with TRBD2. With 0 bases clipped from V and 3 bases from J, the junction kept 5 bases outside the gene matches. This CDR3 region has 15 residues. The germline gives CDR1 LNHNV, CDR2 YYDKDF (reference sequence). For the CDR3, the DNA is TGTGCCACCAGCAGAGAACGCGGGAGAAACTACGAGCAGTACTTC. Amino acids: CATSRERGRNYEQYF.

This clone came up a few times. The same CDR3 also results from other DNA sequences found in this sample. V is TRBV25-1 and J is TRBJ1-4; 9 bases fit TRBD1. The CDR3 is 14 amino acids. Looked up from germline, CDR1 is MGHDK and CDR2 is SYGVNS. V lost 4 bases to trimming and J lost 7 bases; unmatched junction nucleotides: 4. The CDR3: CASSADRGGEKLFF. DNA for the CDR3: TGTGCCAGCAGTGCGGACAGGGGCGGTGAAAAACTGTTTTTT.

V usage is TRBV7-2 and J usage is TRBJ2-2, with D uncertain. Trimming pared 4 bases from V and 6 bases from J, leaving 12 bases between. The CDR3 is 14 amino acids. Germline V gives CDR1 SGHTA, CDR2 FQGNSA. In DNA form, the CDR3 reads TGTGCCAGCAGCTCCAACCAGGAATCCGGGGAGCTGTTTTTT. Translating it yields CASSSNQESGELFF.

The chain uses TRBV7-2 and TRBJ2-2; TRBD1 matches at 7 bases. The CDR3 contains 15 residues. After removal of 5 bases from V and 3 bases from J, the junction contained 6 bases not matched to a gene. Per germline, CDR1 SGHTA and CDR2 FQGNSA. The CDR3, as DNA: TGTGCCAGCAGCCACAGACAGGGCCACACCGGGGAGCTGTTTTTT. Its protein product is CASSHRQGHTGELFF.

The chain links TRBV4-1 to TRBJ2-6; TRBD1 might be the D (6 bases). Between the trimmed V and J ends, which lost 1 base and 12 bases, there was a span of 25 bases. CDR3 size: 18 residues. Germline CDR1 is MGHRA and CDR2 is YSYEKL. The CDR3 sequence is CASSQAPLRDKGDRVLTF. DNA for the CDR3: TGCGCCAGCAGCCAAGCTCCCCTTAGGGACAAGGGTGATCGCGTCCTGACTTTC.